This TCR beta chain was captured in a study of blood T cell repertoires in COVID-19 (dated by TCRdb to 2018 to 2021). With respect to the entire study: The collaborator samples originated in the United States, Italy and Spain and spanned the acute and convalescent phases of COVID-19. Samples came from the ongoing ImmuneRACE study (first 160 participants) plus 1,254 subjects from 6 global collaborators. Deeply sampled blood TCRbeta repertoires from subjects exposed to, actively infected with, or recovered from COVID-19 were included in the dataset. Sample metadata almost always included a de-identified subject ID, COVID-19 status, age in years and sex. Where HLA class I and class II types were available, the types were taken from metadata supplied by the sample provider, not from assay-based typing. The repertoires were made available in a free public database intended to serve as a resource for research on the immune response to SARS-CoV-2. The material from the prospective study consisted of cDNA or gDNA derived from T cells, B-cell-depleted T cells, or PBMCs.

Here is what the overall study found, with its caveats: Clinical and demographic metadata were provided uncurated, with the amount varying by source and participant.

The immunoSEQ Assay, a bias-controlled multiplex PCR, was used to amplify TCRbeta CDR3 regions from genomic DNA. In the source study's methods: The number of nucleated cells in each sample was estimated by amplification of reference gene primers within the assay. Sequence reads were collapsed and filtered to measure the absolute abundance of every unique TCRbeta CDR3 rearrangement. For each sample, productive Simpson clonality was calculated as the square root of Simpson's diversity index across productive rearrangements. The source is immuneACCESS, and TCRdb retained only in-frame sequences with V and J called. Part of the clones is not carried over; for the studies checked, unresolved V genes explain less than half of this, and the remainder is unexplained. The V and J calls and clone size were taken over from that table, and D and trimming were inferred from the DNA. For this sample there are 70,000 or so clones; approximately 75% appear just once. The top ten hold around 47% of the sample.

Of note for this clone: Its antigen specificity is not known. No clone much larger than this one lies a single base away; base qualities are absent.

V is pared back by 1 base and J by 4 bases, with 23 bases lying between the germline termini. CDR1 and CDR2 (MGHRA, YSYEKL) derive from the germline V gene. The CDR3 sequence holds 19 residues, the cysteine and phenylalanine included. Only the CDR3 region is kept as DNA, spanning 57 bases read in frame from base 1. Each collaborating institution followed its own protocols to collect whole blood in K2EDTA tubes. For TCRbeta analysis, collaborators shipped samples as frozen whole blood, isolated PBMCs, or DNA extracted from either of those sample types. This receptor was obtained from a human donor in a cohort sampled during active COVID-19. The chain was built from TRBV4-1 and TRBJ2-1, with no reliable assignment of the D segment. The sample consisted of peripheral blood. The CDR3 protein is CASSQALLNYPLTYNEQFF. DNA sequence: TGCGCCAGCAGCCAAGCCCTACTGAACTACCCTCTGACTTACAATGAGCAGTTCTTC.